Included here is one TCR beta chain sequence, with context. This clone was seen a few times. What this receptor recognizes is not known. Per-base qualities were not stored, and no clone one base away is much larger. Library preparation used the immunoSEQ multiplex PCR assay. The original methods were these. A statistical classification framework was built to diagnose cytomegalovirus status from the catalog of TCR beta chain sequences. Sourced from immuneACCESS, this table was stored by TCRdb with only in-frame sequences that have V and J called. A share of the clones is absent; for the studies checked, an unresolved V gene accounts for under half, and the remainder has no known explanation. The V and J calls and the clone size are those of that table, but D and trimming were determined from the DNA. The sample data list 250,000 to 400,000 clones, and roughly 86% of these were observed just once. Of the sample, around 0.88% is held by the ten largest clones.

This specimen belongs to a study of cytomegalovirus exposure and HLA in healthy donors (dated by TCRdb to about 2017). Broadly, across the study: According to a later analysis, the roughly 130 validation repertoires were produced on the same platform as the roughly 600 repertoires of the first cohort. The aim of the study was to test whether cataloging public T cell receptors could identify signatures of past pathogen exposure. In addition to the first cohort of around 670 subjects, a separate validation cohort of approximately 120 different subjects was used. To predict cytomegalovirus infection status, the study combined high-throughput TCR immunosequencing, statistical association of individual TCRs with disease status, and machine learning.

The cysteine opens and the phenylalanine closes a CDR3 of 11 amino acids. This entry keeps only the CDR3 DNA: 33 bases, framed from base 1. The germline V gene encodes CDR1 SGHVS and CDR2 FNYEAQ. V is shortened by 5 bases, J by 4 bases, and the region joining them spans 6 bases. Separate from the roughly 700-subject first cohort, the validation cohort of over 90 subjects was the group to which the donors belonged. General study outcomes and caveats: A later analysis had no HLA typing for the validation cohort, so co-occurrence there was scored across all 130 or so repertoires. While some public TCRs were present in many individuals, most TCR sequences turned up only very rarely across donors. In vitro tests confirmed that three of the cytomegalovirus-associated TCR beta chains recognize cytomegalovirus antigens. The study listed 150 to 200 TCR beta chains as associated with cytomegalovirus. The classifier was reported to diagnose cytomegalovirus status with high specificity and sensitivity in both the original cohort and the validation cohort. Subsequent analysis determined that TCRs grouped into clusters in the first cohort also showed a tendency toward co-occurrence across the roughly 110 validation repertoires, and roughly 94% of cluster scores exceeded 0. It was suggested by the authors that the approach could potentially be generalized to other disease states and immunological phenotypes.

The chain is assembled from TRBV7-6 and TRBJ2-7, with no D gene named confidently. This clonotype originated in a man in his thirties or forties in good health and CMV-seronegative. The sequenced sample was PBMCs. The CDR3 corresponds to CASSDSYEQYF. Here is the DNA: TGTGCCAGCAGCGATAGTTACGAGCAGTACTTC.